Following are 18 T cell receptor beta chains from one sample sequenced in a study of cytomegalovirus exposure and HLA in healthy donors. This PCR relied on a set of 60 Vbeta primers and 13 Jbeta primers. Only in-frame clones appear in the TCRdb table, and some are missing; sequencing was by immunoSEQ multiplex PCR. The data contain about 120,000 clones, over 65% of them singletons. Material: PBMCs. The receptors derive from a female donor in good health and CMV-seronegative.

The J gene is TRBJ2-7, the V gene TRBV6-6, with D perhaps matching TRBD2 (7 bases). The CDR3 spans 14 residues. Germline CDR1 is MNHNY and CDR2 is SVGAGI (reference sequence). Trimming shortened V by 4 bases and J by 7 bases, and 17 bases separated the two germline ends. This CDR3 reads CASSWTPGGEEQYF. CDR3 bases: TGTGCCAGCAGTTGGACGCCGGGGGGCGAGGAGCAGTACTTC.

The CDR3 protein is CASSGNRGTEAFF. CDR3 DNA sequence: TGTGCCAGCAGCGGTAACAGGGGCACTGAAGCTTTCTTT. The V and J genes are TRBV9 and TRBJ1-1; 7 bases are a match to TRBD1. With 3 bases clipped from V and 4 bases from J, the junction kept 3 bases outside the gene matches. This CDR3 comprises 13 residues. The V gene's germline CDR1 is SGDLS and CDR2 YYNGEE.

The chain carries TRBV5-4 and TRBJ2-2; tentatively, D is TRBD2 (6 bases). Germline lookup yields CDR1 SGHNT and CDR2 YYREEE (reference sequence). The CDR3 consists of 18 residues. The V and J ends lost 0 bases and 5 bases respectively, with 20 bases between them. The CDR3 bases are TGTGCCAGCAGCTTGGCCTTCAGTTCGGGCGGGGCAACCGGGGAGCTGTTTTTT. Its protein is CASSLAFSSGGATGELFF.

The DNA of the CDR3 is TGTGCCAGCAGCTTAGGCTCCGGGACAGGGACCTATGGCTACACCTTC. Protein product: CASSLGSGTGTYGYTF. V gene TRBV4-2 combines with J gene TRBJ1-2, with 9 positions matching TRBD1. J was trimmed by 4 bases and V by 5 bases; bases with no gene match: 11. This CDR3 spans 16 amino acids. CDR1 and CDR2 from the germline V gene are LGHNA and YNFKEQ.

This chain joins TRBV14 and TRBJ1-6; D gene unclear. Trimming cost V 1 base and J 0 bases, with 4 bases left between them. CDR1 and CDR2 (germline): SGHDN, FVKESK. The CDR3 runs 15 residues. The CDR3 protein is CASSQVSSYNSPLHF. The CDR3 DNA reads as TGTGCCAGCAGCCAAGTGAGCTCCTATAATTCACCCCTCCACTTT.

This chain connects TRBV30 to TRBJ2-3; D gene unclear. The CDR3 runs to 13 residues. The V and J ends lost 0 bases and 6 bases respectively, with 10 bases between them. Looked up from germline, CDR1 is GTSNPN and CDR2 is SVGIG (reference sequence). CDR3 in DNA: TGTGCCTGGAGTGTACGGAGAGTGGATACGCAGTATTTT. Residues: CAWSVRRVDTQYF.

This clone was seen only a few times. The V gene is TRBV5-5, the J gene TRBJ1-4, with D maybe TRBD1 (5 bases). The germline CDR1 and CDR2 sequences are SGHKS and YYEKEE (reference sequence). V was cut by 0 bases and J by 14 bases, with 23 bases left in between. This CDR3 has 16 amino acids. The CDR3 loop reads CASSLAVAGFSRYLFF. The CDR3 DNA sequence: TGTGCCAGCAGCTTGGCCGTGGCAGGGTTTTCTCGCTATCTGTTTTTT.

The chain employs TRBV2 and TRBJ2-5; TRBD2 matches 9 bases. V lost 8 bases and J lost 1; bases outside the gene matches: 8. The CDR3 loop spans 15 amino acids. Germline CDR1 is SNHLY and CDR2 is FYNNEI. CDR3 residues: CASGPSGVPQETQYF. In DNA form, the CDR3 reads TGTGCCAGCGGGCCTAGCGGGGTCCCCCAAGAGACCCAGTACTTC.

V and J are TRBV11-2 and TRBJ2-5; D gene ambiguous. Trimming removed 5 bases from V and 4 bases from J, with 8 bases in between. This CDR3 has 12 amino acids. Germline V gives CDR1 SGHAT, CDR2 FQNNGV. The CDR3 loop is CASSTGLETQYF. As DNA, the CDR3 is TGTGCCAGCAGCACTGGGCTAGAGACCCAGTACTTC.

V gene TRBV2 combines with J gene TRBJ2-5; the match to TRBD2 covers 8 bases. Germline V lookup: CDR1 SNHLY, CDR2 FYNNEI. This CDR3 is built from 16 residues. The junction had 8 bases not matched to a gene; V was cut back by 4 bases and J by 1 base. CDR3 nucleotide sequence: TGTGCCAGCAGTGGACTCGCGGGGGGACTCCAAGAGACCCAGTACTTC. This translates into CASSGLAGGLQETQYF. Looking up the rest from reference TRBV2 and TRBJ2-5 gives the full variable domain: EPEVTQTPSHQVTQMGQEVILRCVPISNHLYFYWYRQILGQKVEFLVSFYNNEISEKSEIFDDQFSVERPDGSNFTLKIRSTKLEDSAMYFCASSGLAGGLQETQYFGPGTRLLVL.

This chain links TRBV2 with TRBJ1-2; 8 nucleotides line up with TRBD1. There are 14 residues in the CDR3. Per the germline V gene, CDR1 is SNHLY and CDR2 is FYNNEI. The V gene end was trimmed by 5 bases and the J gene end by 7 bases; junction bases not matched to a gene: 9. CDR3 nucleotides: TGTGCCAGCAGTCCCCAGGGGGCGCGCGGTGGCTACACCTTC. Translated: CASSPQGARGGYTF.

This chain links TRBV29-1 with TRBJ1-2; 9 bases map to TRBD1. The V gene's germline CDR1 is SQVTM and CDR2 ANQGSEA. Unmatched junction bases numbered 6, after V lost 3 bases and J lost 4 bases. The CDR3 covers 14 residues. DNA of the CDR3: TGCAGCGTTGATCATACAGGGGGCCCCTATGGCTACACCTTC. Translated, it gives CSVDHTGGPYGYTF.

This sequence joins TRBV7-2 and TRBJ1-2; 7 bases line up with TRBD1. The CDR3 has 14 amino acids. V shed 5 bases, J shed 4 bases, and the junction held 7 bases outside the gene matches. Germline V lookup: CDR1 SGHTA, CDR2 FQGNSA. The CDR3 region has the DNA TGTGCCAGCAGCCCTCCACAGGGGTCCTATGGCTACACCTTC. Protein product: CASSPPQGSYGYTF.

The chain is built from TRBV6-1 and TRBJ2-7; 10 nucleotides match TRBD1. V was clipped by 8 bases and J by 5 bases; unmatched bases: 6. This CDR3 has 13 residues. Germline V lookup: CDR1 MNHNS, CDR2 SASEGT. Here the CDR3 reads CASGRDRGDEQYF. CDR3 nucleotides: TGTGCCAGCGGCCGGGACAGGGGTGACGAGCAGTACTTC.

The J gene is TRBJ1-4, the V gene TRBV11-2, with D perhaps matching TRBD1 (5 bases). The ends were cut back, 5 bases at V and 8 bases at J, with 18 bases in the middle. The V gene's germline CDR1 is SGHAT and CDR2 FQNNGV. This CDR3 comprises 15 residues. CDR3 in amino acids: CASSTLGGGREKLFF. The CDR3 DNA reads as TGTGCCAGCAGCACCTTGGGGGGGGGTCGAGAAAAACTGTTTTTT.

The chain has TRBV9 and TRBJ2-5; tentative D call: TRBD2 (6 bases). Germline CDR1 is SGDLS and CDR2 is YYNGEE. CDR3 length equals 17 residues. V lost 0 bases, J lost 5 bases, and 20 bases lay in between. CDR3 nucleotide sequence: TGTGCCAGCAGCGTAGACCCCCGACTAGGTGCCGGTGAGACCCAGTACTTC. Translating it yields CASSVDPRLGAGETQYF.

The chain has TRBV5-6 and TRBJ1-1, with D uncertain. This CDR3 region has 16 residues. Germline V CDR1 and CDR2: SGHDT, YYEEEE. Trimming cost V 4 bases and J 0 bases, with 16 bases left between them. As DNA, the CDR3 is TGTGCCAGCAGCCTCTTACGGGGATCGGTGAACACTGAAGCTTTCTTT. Amino acids: CASSLLRGSVNTEAFF.

This sequence joins TRBV12-5 and TRBJ2-3; 7 positions agree with TRBD2. Per germline, CDR1 LGHNT and CDR2 FRNRAP. The CDR3 has 13 amino acids. V dropped 7 bases and J dropped 6; count of bases not matched to a gene: 7. This CDR3 reads CASALWEGDTQYF. In nucleotides, the CDR3 is TGTGCTAGTGCTCTCTGGGAGGGGGATACGCAGTATTTT.